Below, 27 T cell receptor beta chains from the same sample are listed, as sequenced in a study of cytomegalovirus exposure and HLA in healthy donors. PCR was performed using 60 Vbeta and 13 Jbeta primers. The method was immunoSEQ multiplex PCR; TCRdb's version includes in-frame clones alone and lacks a portion of them. This sample yields approximately 170,000 clones, of which 65% to 75% are seen a single time; roughly 1.6% belongs to the top ten. The specimen sequenced was PBMCs. The source is a girl aged 10 to 17 in good health and CMV-seronegative.

The chain combines TRBV7-2 with TRBJ2-1; 10 bases fit TRBD2. Trimming removed 2 bases from V and 10 bases from J; junction bases left unmatched: 5. CDR1 and CDR2 (germline): SGHTA, FQGNSA. The CDR3 consists of 14 residues. The CDR3 bases are TGTGCCAGCAGCTTATATACTAGCGGGGTCGAGCAGTTCTTC. This encodes CASSLYTSGVEQFF.

This clone was observed a handful of times. The CDR3 DNA is TGCGCCAGCAGCCAAGATGACAGCAATGAGCAGTTCTTC. This encodes CASSQDDSNEQFF. The rearrangement joins TRBV4-1 to TRBJ2-1; D may be TRBD1 (5 bases). The V gene's germline CDR1 is MGHRA and CDR2 YSYEKL. This CDR3 region has 13 residues. V lost 0 bases and J lost 6, with 6 bases in between.

The chain links TRBV7-9 to TRBJ1-2; 11 bases match TRBD1. This CDR3 region has 15 residues. The germline gives CDR1 SEHNR, CDR2 FQNEAQ (reference sequence). V lost 5 bases and J lost 6; bases outside the gene matches: 8. The CDR3 bases are TGTGCCAGCAGCCCAGGACAGGGGGCACAGGATGGCTACACCTTC. Amino acid sequence: CASSPGQGAQDGYTF.

This clone has more than one count but fewer than ten. The CDR3 sequence is CASSLRPAVGYTF. The CDR3 DNA sequence: TGTGCCAGCAGCTTAAGGCCAGCGGTCGGCTACACCTTC. The chain has TRBV7-6 and TRBJ1-2; D is uncertain. Germline values: CDR1 SGHVS, CDR2 FNYEAQ. The V gene lost 2 bases and the J gene lost 8 bases, with 12 bases spanning the gap. The CDR3 has 13 residues.

This clone has more than one count but fewer than ten. V gene TRBV7-2 combines with J gene TRBJ1-3; no firm D call. The CDR3 extends over 12 amino acids. CDR1 SGHTA and CDR2 FQGNSA come from the germline V gene. Trimming took 4 bases from V and 3 from J, leaving 4 bases between them. As DNA, the CDR3 is TGTGCCAGCAGCTCAGGTGGAAACACCATATATTTT. It translates to CASSSGGNTIYF.

This chain connects TRBV2 to TRBJ2-1; TRBD2 matches at 9 bases. Germline CDR1 reads SNHLY; CDR2 reads FYNNEI. With V trimmed by 7 bases and J by 4 bases, 8 bases remained unmatched. The CDR3 extends over 15 amino acids. CDR3 sequence reads: CASKTGLATYNEQFF. The CDR3 DNA reads as TGTGCCAGCAAAACAGGACTAGCGACATACAATGAGCAGTTCTTC.

This chain joins TRBV25-1 and TRBJ2-3, with 9 bases aligning to TRBD2. The V segment lost 8 bases and the J segment 2 bases; nucleotides outside the gene matches: 8. The CDR3 totals 15 residues. From germline, CDR1 is MGHDK and CDR2 SYGVNS. DNA for the CDR3: TGTGCCAGCGCCTCTAGCGGGGAGATCACAGATACGCAGTATTTT. Protein sequence: CASASSGEITDTQYF.

This clone was found many times. The chain carries TRBV11-3 and TRBJ1-5; D remains unclear. The V end was cut by 8 bases, the J end by 6 bases, with 11 bases between. Germline CDR1 and CDR2: SGHNT and YENEEA. The CDR3 contains 12 residues. The CDR3 spells CASDEESQPQHF. The CDR3 coding sequence is TGTGCCAGCGATGAGGAGAGTCAGCCCCAGCATTTT. The variable domain in full, with the rest retrieved from reference TRBV11-3 and TRBJ1-5, is EAGVVQSPRYKIIEKKQPVAFWCNPISGHNTLYWYLQNLGQGPELLIRYENEEAVDDSQLPKDRFSAERLKGVDSTLKIQPAELGDSAVYLCASDEESQPQHFGDGTRLSIL.

The chain uses TRBV5-1 and TRBJ2-3; D is uncertain. The V and J ends lost 0 bases and 0 bases respectively, with 11 bases between them. CDR3 length: 16 amino acids. Germline values: CDR1 SGHRS, CDR2 YFSETQ. The chain's CDR3 is CASSLAESYSTDTQYF. CDR3 sequence (DNA): TGCGCCAGCAGCTTGGCGGAGTCATATAGCACAGATACGCAGTATTTT.

The chain joins TRBV19 to TRBJ1-1; TRBD1 aligns across 7 bases. The CDR3 is 16 amino acids. Germline V gene sequence: CDR1 LNHDA, CDR2 SQIVND (reference sequence). J was trimmed by 0 bases and V by 6 bases; bases with no gene match: 10. DNA for the CDR3: TGTGCCAGTAGGATCGGACAGGCCCTTATGAACACTGAAGCTTTCTTT. It yields the protein CASRIGQALMNTEAFF.

The V gene is TRBV7-8, the J gene TRBJ1-3, with 9 bases fitting TRBD1. Germline V gene sequence: CDR1 SGHVS, CDR2 FQNEAQ. The CDR3 has 14 amino acids. The junction had 7 bases not matched to a gene; V was cut back by 5 bases and J by 8 bases. CDR3 in amino acids: CASSPGQGSDTIYF. CDR3 in DNA: TGTGCCAGCAGCCCGGGACAGGGATCGGACACCATATATTTT.

The V call is TRBV2, the J call TRBJ1-3; the D is unclear. V gave up 2 bases and J gave up 0 bases, with 11 bases separating them. CDR1 SNHLY and CDR2 FYNNEI come from the germline V gene. This CDR3 has 16 amino acids. The CDR3 reads CASSESPPSSGNTIYF. CDR3 in DNA: TGTGCCAGCAGTGAATCTCCACCTAGCTCTGGAAACACCATATATTTT.

This rearrangement joins TRBV6-6 to TRBJ2-7, with TRBD2 matching 8 bases. The CDR3 is 14 amino acids. Germline CDR1 is MNHNY and CDR2 is SVGAGI (reference sequence). The V gene end was trimmed by 8 bases and the J gene end by 2 bases; junction bases not matched to a gene: 8. As DNA, the CDR3 is TGTGCCAGCGCGGCTAGCGGGCGAACCTACGAGCAGTACTTC. This gives the protein CASAASGRTYEQYF.

This chain uses TRBV7-9 with TRBJ2-5; D not resolved. V was trimmed by 5 bases and J by 5 bases, leaving 9 bases between them. This CDR3 has 12 amino acids. CDR1 SEHNR and CDR2 FQNEAQ come from the germline V gene (reference sequence). The CDR3 protein is CASSLNGETQYF. CDR3 DNA: TGTGCCAGCAGCCTAAACGGGGAGACCCAGTACTTC.

J is TRBJ1-1 and V is TRBV7-3; D gene unclear. Germline V gene data show CDR1 as SGHTA and CDR2 as FQGTGA. Trimming cost V 1 base and J 0 bases, with 12 bases left between them. The CDR3 sequence is 16 residues long. The chain's CDR3 is CASSLKILHMNTEAFF. The CDR3 DNA follows: TGTGCCAGCAGCTTAAAAATCTTGCACATGAACACTGAAGCTTTCTTT.

This clone has a handful of counts. The rearrangement joins TRBV14 to TRBJ2-7, with a weak D call TRBD2 (5 bases). The V end was cut by 2 bases, the J end by 6 bases, with 8 bases between. Germline-derived CDR1 and CDR2 are SGHDN and FVKESK. The length of the CDR3 is 12 residues. CDR3: CASSQSRVEQYF. The CDR3 DNA follows: TGTGCCAGCAGCCAATCGAGGGTCGAGCAGTACTTC.

This clone was detected a few times. The chain couples TRBV6-1 to TRBJ2-1; TRBD1 agrees at 8 bases. The CDR3 consists of 14 residues. Germline CDR1 MNHNS, CDR2 SASEGT. V was pared by 4 bases and J by 3 bases, with 2 bases of the junction left unmatched. The CDR3: CASSAGQGYNEQFF. The CDR3 DNA reads TGTGCCAGCAGTGCTGGACAGGGCTACAATGAGCAGTTCTTC.

The chain is built from TRBV19 and TRBJ1-1, with D maybe TRBD1 (6 bases). The V gene lost 5 bases and the J gene lost 5 bases, with 15 bases spanning the gap. The germline CDR1 and CDR2 sequences are LNHDA and SQIVND (reference sequence). The CDR3 consists of 14 residues. The CDR3 DNA reads TGTGCCAGTAGTTCCACAACAAGGGGGACTGAAGCTTTCTTT. Translation: CASSSTTRGTEAFF.

The V and J genes are TRBV13 and TRBJ1-1; unclear D gene. This CDR3 is built from 11 residues. V lost 2 bases to trimming and J lost 5 bases, with 3 bases between them. The germline V gene has CDR1 PRHDT and CDR2 FYEKMQ (reference sequence). Written as DNA, the CDR3 is TGTGCCAGCAGCTTATCTACTGAAGCTTTCTTT. Its translation: CASSLSTEAFF.

This sequence joins TRBV5-1 and TRBJ1-1, with a possible D match to TRBD1 (6 bases). This CDR3 spans 13 amino acids. Deletions cut 4 bases from V and 5 bases from J, with 12 bases between. The germline V gene encodes CDR1 SGHRS and CDR2 YFSETQ. CDR3 amino acids: CASSIPGETEAFF. Written as DNA, the CDR3 is TGCGCCAGCAGCATACCAGGGGAAACTGAAGCTTTCTTT.

This rearrangement joins TRBV4-1 to TRBJ2-7; TRBD2 aligns across 11 bases. The J segment lost 2 bases and the V segment lost 0 bases, leaving 6 bases of the junction unmatched. This CDR3 contains 17 residues. Germline lookup yields CDR1 MGHRA and CDR2 YSYEKL. The chain's CDR3 is CASSQEAVAGGTYEQYF. DNA of the CDR3: TGCGCCAGCAGCCAAGAGGCGGTAGCGGGGGGGACCTACGAGCAGTACTTC.

The J gene is TRBJ1-2, the V gene TRBV29-1, with D perhaps matching TRBD1 (5 bases). V lost 0 bases to trimming and J lost 4 bases, with 18 bases between them. This CDR3 comprises 16 residues. The germline V gene has CDR1 SQVTM and CDR2 ANQGSEA. CDR3 sequence reads: CSVEDGRGGYVYGYTF. The DNA for the CDR3 is TGCAGCGTTGAAGATGGTCGCGGGGGATATGTCTATGGCTACACCTTC.

This chain joins TRBV4-1 and TRBJ1-4; D gene uncertain. The CDR3 runs to 12 residues. V was shortened by 4 bases and J by 8 bases, with 8 bases between the two germline ends. Germline V gene sequence: CDR1 MGHRA, CDR2 YSYEKL. The CDR3 is CASSPTPEKLFF. CDR3 coding DNA: TGCGCCAGCAGCCCTACCCCAGAAAAACTGTTTTTT.

V and J are TRBV5-4 and TRBJ1-2; the match to TRBD1 covers 8 bases. The CDR3 consists of 14 residues. V was clipped by 2 bases and J by 3 bases; unmatched bases: 3. CDR1 and CDR2 from the germline V gene are SGHNT and YYREEE (reference sequence). This CDR3 reads CASSLQGGDYGYTF. CDR3 coding DNA: TGTGCCAGCAGCTTACAGGGGGGGGACTATGGCTACACCTTC.

This clone was counted a few times. The chain combines TRBV6-5 with TRBJ1-2, with D uncertain. CDR1 MNHEY and CDR2 SVGAGI come from the germline V gene. V was shortened by 4 bases and J by 4 bases, with 13 bases between the two germline ends. The CDR3 sequence is 14 residues long. CDR3 region: CASSSYSLFYGYTF. The CDR3 bases are TGTGCCAGCAGTTCATACAGCTTATTCTATGGCTACACCTTC.

The CDR3 here is CASIQPGLGGGSTSTDTQYF. In nucleotides, the CDR3 is TGTGCCAGCATACAACCGGGACTAGGAGGAGGGTCGACTAGCACAGATACGCAGTATTTT. The chain combines TRBV2 with TRBJ2-3; TRBD2 agrees at 8 bases. The CDR3 sequence is 20 residues long. Germline lookup yields CDR1 SNHLY and CDR2 FYNNEI. The V gene end was trimmed by 7 bases and the J gene end by 0 bases; junction bases not matched to a gene: 21.

This clone was counted between two and nine times. This sequence joins TRBV19 and TRBJ1-1, with D unclear. The CDR3 extends over 13 amino acids. With 7 bases removed from V and 7 bases from J, the gap between germline ends came to 16 bases. Germline V gene lookup returns CDR1 LNHDA and CDR2 SQIVND (reference sequence). CDR3 sequence: CASTDGERLEAFF. The CDR3 DNA sequence: TGTGCCAGTACGGACGGGGAGAGACTTGAAGCTTTCTTT.